The clone carrying this T cell receptor beta chain was observed a handful of times. These data originate in a study of cytotoxic CD8 clonotypes in ibrutinib-treated CLL. Study background: Recorded responses included 24 partial and 2 complete; following median around 73 months, approximately 14 stayed remitted and 12 progressed. Sequenced samples delivered averages of around 250,000 productive templates and 80,000 to 100,000 productive rearrangements.

This CDR3 is built from 17 residues. Deletions cut 5 bases from V and 1 base from J, with 19 bases between. Germline V CDR1 and CDR2: SEHNR, FQNEAQ (reference sequence). Data came from immunoSEQ multiplex PCR; TCRdb stores just in-frame clones and leaves some out. The sample lists approximately 74,000 clones; about 84% were seen once. As input for TCR beta libraries, around 2 micrograms of genomic DNA came from cryopreserved PBMCs. This rearrangement joins TRBV7-9 to TRBJ2-3; TRBD1 might be the D (6 bases). The sequence came from a human donor with chronic lymphocytic leukemia. The sample in question was PBMCs, obtained at disease progression, from a patient treated with ibrutinib. The CDR3 DNA follows: TGTGCCAGCAGCCCGGGACAAGGCGGTTTACGCACAGATACGCAGTATTTT. This encodes CASSPGQGGLRTDTQYF.